What follows are 15 T cell receptor beta chains derived from one specimen sequenced in a study of tissue T cells after allogeneic stem cell transplantation. TCRdb keeps only in-frame clones here, not all; method: immunoSEQ multiplex PCR. Of approximately 8,500 clones in the sample, 40% to 50% are singletons; the top ten hold approximately 1.5%. Documented time point: mouse harvest day 7 after allogeneic transplant. The graft held 10^6 splenic CD5+ T cells and 10^7 T-cell-depleted bone marrow cells. The sequenced sample consisted of skin. Receptors were obtained from a female BALB/c mouse given C57BL/6 T cells with graft-versus-host disease after an allogeneic hematopoietic cell transplant.

Notes on this clone: All gene names here are mouse names. The read stops 1 residue short of the end of the CDR3; the missing end is completed from the germline J gene. This chain connects TRBV26 to TRBJ1-4, with D maybe TRBD1 (5 bases). The CDR3 length is 11 residues. Germline CDR1 is KGHPV and CDR2 is FQNQEV (reference sequence). V was pared by 5 bases and J by 14 bases, with 12 bases between. CDR3 residues: CASSGDSLLFF. The CDR3 bases that were read are TGTGCCAGCAGTGGCGACAGCCTCTTATTT.

This clone was detected a few times. Gene names are mouse gene names. The read ends 1 residue shy of where the CDR3 ends; the end is completed using the germline J gene. The chain combines TRBV23 with TRBJ2-3. Germline values: CDR1 KGHTA, CDR2 FQNQQP. The CDR3 loop spans 15 amino acids. The chain's CDR3 is CSSSPQGAGAETLYF. The CDR3 bases that were read are TGCTCCAGCAGTCCTCAAGGGGCAGGTGCAGAAACGCTGTAT.

There are a few counts of this clone. The genes and germline here are from mouse. The CDR3 extends 1 residue past the end of the read, so its final part is completed from the germline J gene. This sequence joins TRBV31 and TRBJ1-4; D perhaps matches TRBD1 (6 bases). V was cut by 8 bases and J by 2 bases, with 9 bases left in between. The CDR3 contains 12 residues. The germline V gene encodes CDR1 GKSSPN and CDR2 SITVG. CDR3 amino acids: CAGTRSNERLFF. Incomplete CDR3 DNA: TGTGCCGGGACAAGATCCAACGAAAGATTATTT.

In the case of this clone: Gene names and germline refer to mouse. The DNA ends 1 residue before the CDR3 does, and the rest of the CDR3 is filled in from the germline J gene. The chain uses TRBV2 and TRBJ2-3; weak D call: TRBD1 (5 bases). There are 12 residues in the CDR3. The germline V gene encodes CDR1 LGHNA and CDR2 YSYQKL. V lost 2 bases, J lost 6 bases, and 6 bases lay in between. This chain's CDR3 is CASSQQGETLYF. The CDR3 DNA, read in part, is TGTGCCAGCAGCCAACAGGGTGAAACGCTGTAT.

Regarding this clone: Mouse gene names and germline throughout. The DNA ends 1 residue before the CDR3 does, and the rest of the CDR3 is filled in from the germline J gene. The rearrangement uses TRBV26 and TRBJ1-4; possible D gene TRBD1, 5 bases. CDR3 length equals 14 residues. Deletions cut 4 bases from V and 0 bases from J, with 6 bases between. CDR1 and CDR2 (germline): KGHPV, FQNQEV (reference sequence). The covered CDR3 bases are TGTGCCAGCAGTCGGACACTTTCCAACGAAAGATTATTT. Its protein is CASSRTLSNERLF. The complete CDR3 sequence is CASSRTLSNERLFF.

For this clone: The gene names here belong to mouse. The sequenced part of the CDR3 DNA is TGTGGTGCTAGAACTTATGCTGAGCAGTTC. It specifies CGARTYAEQF. In full, the CDR3 reads CGARTYAEQFF. V is TRBV20 and J is TRBJ2-1, with D hard to call. The read gets to within 1 residue of the CDR3 end, and the germline J gene fills in the rest. This CDR3 contains 11 residues. The V gene's germline CDR1 is GFQATS and CDR2 STVNSAI. Trimming shortened V by 3 bases and J by 4 bases, and 4 bases separated the two germline ends.

In regard to this clone: The genes and germline here are from mouse. The read gets to within 1 residue of the CDR3 end, and the germline J gene fills in the rest. The V gene is TRBV26, the J gene TRBJ2-5; 10 nucleotides align to TRBD2. Germline lookup yields CDR1 KGHPV and CDR2 FQNQEV (reference sequence). Trimming took 3 bases from V and 4 from J; bases not matched to a gene: 1. The CDR3 covers 14 residues. Incomplete CDR3 DNA: TGTGCCAGCAGTCTAGGACTGGGGGAAGACACCCAGTAC. Translating gives CASSLGLGEDTQY. The complete CDR3 protein is CASSLGLGEDTQYF.

To note about this clone: Mouse germline and gene names are used. The CDR3 end is not reached by the read, which stops 1 residue before it; the germline J gene fills it in. The chain couples TRBV3 to TRBJ1-4; D ambiguous. The germline gives CDR1 SNHLY, CDR2 FYNGKV (reference sequence). V lost 5 bases, J lost 7 bases, and 8 bases lay in between. The CDR3 totals 12 residues. The sequenced CDR3 bases are TGTGCCAGCAGCCCGGGCGGCGAAAGATTATTT. Its translation: CASSPGGERLF. The whole CDR3 sequence is CASSPGGERLFF.

A remark on this clone: Mouse names are used for the genes. The CDR3 end falls 1 residue outside the read, so it is completed with the germline J gene. The V gene is TRBV23, the J gene TRBJ1-4; the table gives TRBD1 as D, unverified against the DNA. Germline V lookup: CDR1 KGHTA, CDR2 FQNQQP. CDR3 length equals 13 residues. The CDR3 DNA, read in part, is TGCTCCAGCTCCGGGACAATCAACGAAAGATTATTT. As protein: CSSSGTINERLF. In full, the CDR3 is CSSSGTINERLFF.

In this sample, this clone turned up a few times. Gene and germline names: mouse. The missing CDR3 end, 1 residue past where the read stops, is filled in from the germline J gene. This sequence joins TRBV26 and TRBJ2-3; 7 nucleotides align to TRBD1. This CDR3 is 15 amino acids long. V lost 4 bases to trimming and J lost 0 bases; unmatched junction nucleotides: 4. Germline V gene sequence: CDR1 KGHPV, CDR2 FQNQEV (reference sequence). The CDR3 here is CASSPGQTSAETLYF. CDR3 DNA, as far as it was read: TGTGCCAGCAGTCCGGGACAGACTAGTGCAGAAACGCTGTAT.

Concerning this clone itself: Gene names follow the mouse nomenclature. The CDR3 is cut off 1 residue early in the read; its end comes from the germline J gene. The gene calls are TRBV23 and TRBJ2-5; the D call TRBD2 from the table was never checked on the DNA. CDR3 length: 15 amino acids. Germline V CDR1 and CDR2: KGHTA, FQNQQP. The sequenced CDR3 bases are TGCTCCAGCAGTCATCGGACTGGGGGCCAAGACACCCAGTAC. Translating it yields CSSSHRTGGQDTQY. The CDR3 in its entirety is CSSSHRTGGQDTQYF.

As concerns this clone: Gene names refer to mouse genes. Read sequence stops 1 residue before the CDR3 end, and the germline J gene provides the missing end. The chain joins TRBV23 to TRBJ2-5; the table's D call, TRBD1, was not checked against the DNA. The V gene's germline CDR1 is KGHTA and CDR2 FQNQQP. The CDR3 runs to 14 residues. The CDR3 protein is CSSRRDTNQDTQYF. The sequenced part of the CDR3 DNA is TGCTCCAGCAGGCGGGACACAAACCAAGACACCCAGTAC.

As concerns this clone: The germline and genes are mouse ones. The CDR3 end lies 1 residue beyond the end of the read and is filled in from the germline J gene. The gene calls are TRBV26 and TRBJ2-4; D unclear. Germline V gene lookup returns CDR1 KGHPV and CDR2 FQNQEV (reference sequence). This CDR3 has 14 amino acids. V lost 1 base and J lost 1, with 6 bases in between. Here the CDR3 reads CASSLFGGQNTLYF. The sequenced CDR3 bases are TGTGCCAGCAGTCTGTTCGGAGGTCAAAACACCTTGTAC.

This clone appeared a few times. The germline and genes are mouse ones. The read comes to an end 1 residue before the CDR3 does, leaving the germline J gene to fill in the end. The J gene is TRBJ1-3, the V gene TRBV15; perhaps TRBD1 as D (6 bases). CDR3 length: 15 amino acids. V was trimmed by 2 bases and J by 4 bases, leaving 12 bases between them. Per germline, CDR1 SGHND and CDR2 FRSKSL. The CDR3 sequence: CASSLIPGAGNTLYF. The part of the CDR3 DNA that was read is TGTGCCAGCAGTTTAATCCCAGGGGCCGGAAATACGCTCTAT.

This clone was seen more than once but under ten times. Gene names refer to mouse genes. The CDR3 extends 1 residue past the end of the read, so its final part is completed from the germline J gene. The chain is built from TRBV26 and TRBJ1-6; D call uncertain. TRBJ1-6 is given ORF status, its function remaining uncertain. The ends were cut back, 6 bases at V and 0 bases at J, with 6 bases in the middle. The germline V gene encodes CDR1 KGHPV and CDR2 FQNQEV (reference sequence). The CDR3 consists of 14 residues. CDR3 amino acids: CASRQLSYNSPLYF. The sequenced part of the CDR3 DNA is TGTGCCAGCAGGCAGCTTTCCTATAATTCGCCCCTCTAC.